This TCR beta chain was retrieved from a study of beta chain features in type 1 diabetes. Findings of the study overall: For patients, the naive, central memory and Treg TCRB repertoires appeared more alike than for healthy donors. Shortening of TCRB CDR3s, moderate but significant, appeared in all four CD4+ subsets of Type 1 diabetes patients.

In the case of this clone: No antigen is known for it.

The entirety of the isolated RNA underwent reverse transcription, so expressed TCRB transcripts were sequenced. Only in-frame clones appear in the TCRdb table, and some are missing; sequencing was by immunoSEQ multiplex PCR. In the table there are about 280,000 clones, approximately 16% of which are singletons. CDR1 is SGHRS and CDR2 is YFSETQ in the germline V gene. Trimming shortened V by 7 bases and J by 5 bases, and 13 bases separated the two germline ends. The CDR3 contains 13 residues. The clonotype originates from a man younger than 35 with type 1 diabetes. The sequenced material came from naive CD4+ T cells from blood. This rearrangement joins TRBV5-1 to TRBJ2-1; D possibly corresponds to TRBD1 (5 bases). The CDR3 nucleotides read TGCGCCAGCTCCAAAGGGGTAAACAATGAGCAGTTCTTC. It yields the protein CASSKGVNNEQFF.